This T cell receptor (beta chain) originates from a study of blood T cell repertoires in COVID-19. Study as a whole: Acute-phase and convalescent COVID-19 samples originated in the United States, Italy and Spain. Sample material is recorded as cDNA or gDNA derived from T cells, B-cell-depleted T cells, or PBMCs.

Source study methods: Amplification with reference gene primers provided the estimates of nucleated cell counts. Measured with immunoSEQ multiplex PCR; TCRdb has only the in-frame clones, and not every one. V and J calls and clone size are as listed in that table; D and trimming were resolved from the DNA. The sample includes fewer than 600,000 clones, nearly 90% seen only once; the top ten take roughly 0.9%. Trimming took 0 bases from V and 6 from J; bases not matched to a gene: 10. The germline V gene has CDR1 MGHRA and CDR2 YSYEKL. The CDR3 extends over 19 amino acids. Patients at the Seattle site were enrolled during active infection and followed longitudinally.

The sample comprised peripheral blood. The TCR comes from a man in his late teens or twenties with COVID-19, enrolled during active disease. The chain has TRBV4-1 and TRBJ2-1; 14 bases are a match to TRBD2. The chain's CDR3 is CASSQEPGLAGERGNEQFF. CDR3 coding DNA: TGCGCCAGCAGCCAAGAACCGGGACTAGCGGGAGAAAGGGGCAATGAGCAGTTCTTC.